This is a list of T cell receptor beta chains from one sample in a study of beta chain features in type 1 diabetes. Sequencing was performed with immunoSEQ multiplex PCR; in TCRdb, only in-frame clones are kept and a portion is missing. Of 390,000 or so clones in the sample, approximately 15% were seen once. The sequenced material came from naive CD4+ T cells from blood. These receptors were obtained from a man aged 25-45 years in good health. The CDR3 runs from the conserved cysteine through the conserved F or W. The D gene is left open where the match is weak. Only part of the rows carry a size: once, few, many, or a class if the clone is expanded.

d_call j_call v_call clone_size cdr3_aa cdr3_nt
. TRBJ1-3 TRBV7-9 . CASSLARDRRYSGNTIYF TGTGCCAGCAGCTTAGCGCGAGACAGGCGTTACTCTGGAAACACCATATATTTT
TRBD1 TRBJ2-1 TRBV7-2 few CASSLAFGQGNEQFF TGTGCCAGCAGCTTAGCTTTCGGACAGGGAAATGAGCAGTTCTTC
. TRBJ1-5 TRBV30 . CAWSAAGYNQPQHF TGTGCCTGGAGTGCAGCCGGCTACAATCAGCCCCAGCATTTT
. TRBJ2-3 TRBV2 . CASSEGEFSDTQYF TGTGCCAGCAGTGAAGGGGAGTTCTCAGATACGCAGTATTTT
. TRBJ2-5 TRBV14 many CASSPRPSTETQYF TGTGCCAGCAGTCCTAGACCTTCTACGGAGACCCAGTACTTC
TRBD2 TRBJ2-1 TRBV5-4 . CASRGLAGAHNEQFF TGTGCCAGCAGAGGACTAGCGGGAGCCCACAATGAGCAGTTCTTC
. TRBJ2-1 TRBV9 few CASSVGVANNEQFF TGTGCCAGCAGCGTAGGGGTAGCAAACAATGAGCAGTTCTTC
. TRBJ2-5 TRBV7-2 . CASSIPGHGAAQYF TGTGCCAGCAGCATACCGGGACACGGTGCGGCCCAGTACTTC
TRBD1 TRBJ2-1 TRBV7-9 few CASSPGGNEQFF TGTGCCAGCAGCCCAGGGGGCAATGAGCAGTTCTTC
. TRBJ2-1 TRBV6-5 . CASSETRGYEQFF TGTGCCAGCAGCGAGACTAGAGGGTATGAGCAGTTCTTC
TRBD2 TRBJ2-5 TRBV4-3 . CASSQDLLLAETQYF TGCGCCAGCAGCCAAGATCTATTACTAGCGGAGACCCAGTACTTC
. TRBJ1-5 TRBV30 few CAWSVGGVNQPQHF TGTGCCTGGAGTGTTGGGGGCGTGAATCAGCCCCAGCATTTT
. TRBJ1-5 TRBV7-2 . CASSLASVLSNQPQHF TGTGCCAGCAGCTTAGCCTCGGTGTTGAGCAATCAGCCCCAGCATTTT
. TRBJ1-1 TRBV14 few CASSGHMNTEAFF TGTGCCAGCAGCGGACATATGAACACTGAAGCTTTCTTT
TRBD1 TRBJ1-2 TRBV25-1 . CASSELDRLYGYTF TGTGCCAGCAGTGAATTGGACAGGTTGTATGGCTACACCTTC
. TRBJ1-2 TRBV11-2 few CASRGKGGYGYTF TGTGCCAGCAGAGGAAAGGGCGGCTATGGCTACACCTTC
TRBD1 TRBJ2-1 TRBV9 few CASSPGTGTYNEQFF TGTGCCAGCAGCCCGGGGACAGGGACCTACAATGAGCAGTTCTTC
TRBD2 TRBJ2-1 TRBV29-1 few CSAKPGTAGGEQFF TGCAGCGCTAAACCGGGAACCGCGGGGGGTGAGCAGTTCTTC
TRBD1 TRBJ1-2 TRBV2 . CASRGQNYGYTF TGTGCCAGCCGGGGACAGAACTATGGCTACACCTTC
TRBD1 TRBJ2-3 TRBV6-4 few CASSGTGTGGLTDTQYF TGTGCCAGCAGTGGAACCGGGACAGGGGGCCTCACAGATACGCAGTATTTT
. TRBJ2-3 TRBV29-1 . CSVETAAPSTDTQYF TGCAGCGTTGAAACGGCGGCCCCTAGCACAGATACGCAGTATTTT
. TRBJ1-2 TRBV30 few CAWSVGASRVNYGYTF TGTGCCTGGAGTGTAGGCGCCTCACGGGTGAACTATGGCTACACCTTC